This record looks at one T cell receptor beta chain sequence and its context. Libraries were prepared by immunoSEQ multiplex PCR; TCRdb keeps only in-frame clonotypes and omits some of them. Of more than 85,000 clones detected, roughly 88% appear once; the ten largest clones hold around an eighth. The entry originates in a study of identifying expanded T cells in peripheral blood. Trimming shortened V by 6 bases and J by 0 bases, and 11 bases separated the two germline ends. This CDR3 contains 14 residues. Germline values: CDR1 MNHNY, CDR2 SVGAGI (reference sequence). The TCR was taken from a person aged 18 to 75 in good health. The chain couples TRBV6-6 to TRBJ1-1, with D unresolved. The sequencing sample was made of blood. CDR3 loop: CASRVRYMNTEAFF. The DNA for the CDR3 is TGTGCCAGCAGGGTAAGGTATATGAACACTGAAGCTTTCTTT.